This passage covers 27 T cell receptor beta chains from one sample sequenced in a study of control samples from healthy donors and cancer patients. Measured with immunoSEQ multiplex PCR; TCRdb has only the in-frame clones, and not every one. The sample contains about 43,000 clones, around 94% of which appear only once. The sequenced sample consisted of blood. All receptors come from a man aged 55 to 70 in good health.

V usage is TRBV29-1 and J usage is TRBJ2-7; 7 nucleotides agree with TRBD1. Germline CDR1 SQVTM, CDR2 ANQGSEA. Trimming took 7 bases from V and 0 from J; bases not matched to a gene: 9. The CDR3 covers 14 residues. DNA of the CDR3: TGCAGCGGGAGGACAGGCCAAAGCTCCTACGAGCAGTACTTC. It specifies CSGRTGQSSYEQYF.

This clone was counted a single time. The chain carries TRBV6-4 and TRBJ2-1; TRBD2 agrees at 12 bases. V shed 5 bases, J shed 6 bases, and the junction held 5 bases outside the gene matches. This CDR3 comprises 15 residues. In germline, CDR1 is MRHNA, CDR2 SNTAGT. CDR3 sequence reads: CASSILAGGANEQFF. As DNA, the CDR3 is TGTGCCAGCAGTATACTAGCGGGAGGTGCCAATGAGCAGTTCTTC.

The chain joins TRBV4-2 to TRBJ2-5; a possible D gene is TRBD2 (5 bases). CDR1 LGHNA and CDR2 YNFKEQ come from the germline V gene. This CDR3 contains 19 residues. Deletions cut 0 bases from V and 1 base from J, with 21 bases between. Here the CDR3 DNA reads TGTGCCAGCAGCCAAGATGGGCGCACCGGAGGCCCCCTCCAAGAGACCCAGTACTTC. It translates to CASSQDGRTGGPLQETQYF.

This chain links TRBV30 with TRBJ1-1, with unresolved D. V lost 0 bases to trimming and J lost 7 bases, with 9 bases between them. Looked up from germline, CDR1 is GTSNPN and CDR2 is SVGIG (reference sequence). There are 12 residues in the CDR3. The CDR3 nucleotides are TGTGCCTGGAGTGTCGGGCCGTTTGAAGCTTTCTTT. Its protein is CAWSVGPFEAFF.

The chain couples TRBV11-3 to TRBJ2-7; TRBD2 aligns across 7 bases. Looked up from germline, CDR1 is SGHNT and CDR2 is YENEEA. V lost 2 bases, J lost 0 bases, and 4 bases stayed unmatched. The CDR3 extends over 15 amino acids. This CDR3 reads CASSLSLADSYEQYF. CDR3 nucleotide sequence: TGTGCCAGCAGCTTAAGTCTAGCGGACTCCTACGAGCAGTACTTC. Full variable domain (outside the CDR3, taken from reference TRBV11-3 and TRBJ2-7): EAGVVQSPRYKIIEKKQPVAFWCNPISGHNTLYWYLQNLGQGPELLIRYENEEAVDDSQLPKDRFSAERLKGVDSTLKIQPAELGDSAVYLCASSLSLADSYEQYFGPGTRLTVT.

J is TRBJ2-1 and V is TRBV5-1, with 8 bases matching TRBD1. Trimming cost V 3 bases and J 4 bases; bases outside gene matches: 6. Germline CDR1 and CDR2: SGHRS and YFSETQ. This CDR3 has 15 amino acids. CDR3 region: CASSSDRGSYNEQFF. The CDR3 DNA follows: TGCGCCAGCAGCTCCGACAGGGGTTCATACAATGAGCAGTTCTTC.

V gene TRBV7-9 combines with J gene TRBJ2-7; D not resolved. The germline gives CDR1 SEHNR, CDR2 FQNEAQ (reference sequence). This CDR3 has 12 amino acids. V was pared by 5 bases and J by 6 bases, with 11 bases between. The CDR3 region is CASSPGLGEQYF. CDR3 sequence (DNA): TGTGCCAGCAGCCCCGGCCTCGGCGAGCAGTACTTC.

The chain links TRBV10-3 to TRBJ1-1; TRBD1 matches at 7 bases. Looked up from germline, CDR1 is ENHRY and CDR2 is SYGVKD. The CDR3 contains 13 residues. V gave up 4 bases and J gave up 1 base; unmatched junction bases: 0. The CDR3 sequence: CAISGTGNTEAFF. In nucleotides, the CDR3 is TGTGCCATCAGTGGGACAGGGAACACTGAAGCTTTCTTT.

This chain joins TRBV6-5 and TRBJ2-4; 13 bases fit TRBD2. After removal of 7 bases from V and 8 bases from J, the junction contained 5 bases not matched to a gene. CDR3 length: 14 residues. CDR1 and CDR2 (germline): MNHEY, SVGAGI. The chain's CDR3 is CASTWTSGSDIQYF. CDR3 nucleotide sequence: TGTGCCAGCACCTGGACTAGCGGGAGCGACATTCAGTACTTC.

The J gene is TRBJ2-7, the V gene TRBV12-5, with TRBD2 matching over 11 bases. Per the germline V gene, CDR1 is LGHNT and CDR2 is FRNRAP. This CDR3 has 15 amino acids. V lost 10 bases and J lost 2; bases outside the gene matches: 10. For the CDR3, the DNA is TGTGCTACCGGGACTAGCGGAATCCGAACCTACGAGCAGTACTTC. Translated: CATGTSGIRTYEQYF.

This chain uses TRBV11-2 with TRBJ1-2, with TRBD1 matching over 7 bases. Germline lookup yields CDR1 SGHAT and CDR2 FQNNGV. The CDR3 contains 15 residues. The junction had 5 bases not matched to a gene; V was cut back by 0 bases and J by 4 bases. The CDR3 sequence is CASSLDLTGIYGYTF. For the CDR3, the DNA is TGTGCCAGCAGCTTAGATCTGACAGGGATCTATGGCTACACCTTC.

The J gene is TRBJ2-1, the V gene TRBV27; the match to TRBD1 covers 9 bases. After removal of 4 bases from V and 4 bases from J, the junction contained 5 bases not matched to a gene. From germline, CDR1 is MNHEY and CDR2 SMNVEV (reference sequence). The CDR3 consists of 15 residues. The CDR3 protein is CASSSDRGEYNEQFF. The CDR3 DNA is TGTGCCAGCAGTTCGGACAGGGGCGAATACAATGAGCAGTTCTTC.

The rearrangement uses TRBV5-5 and TRBJ1-5; possible D gene TRBD1, 5 bases. V shed 4 bases and J shed 10 bases, with 18 bases lying between them. Germline V gene lookup returns CDR1 SGHKS and CDR2 YYEKEE (reference sequence). The CDR3 contains 14 residues. CDR3 nucleotide sequence: TGTGCCAGCAGCCCCTCGGGACGGGATCGACCCCAGCATTTT. It encodes CASSPSGRDRPQHF.

V and J are TRBV15 and TRBJ2-2; D is undetermined. The germline gives CDR1 LNHNV, CDR2 YYDKDF (reference sequence). Trimming stripped 1 base from V and 2 bases from J, with 11 bases between. The CDR3 loop spans 16 amino acids. For the CDR3, the DNA is TGTGCCACCAGCAGAGCGATTTTCCCCAACACCGGGGAGCTGTTTTTT. Translating it yields CATSRAIFPNTGELFF.

This clone was observed once. J is TRBJ2-5 and V is TRBV10-3; 7 bases line up with TRBD1. CDR3 size: 15 residues. V lost 3 bases, J lost 3 bases, and 7 bases stayed unmatched. Per the germline V gene, CDR1 is ENHRY and CDR2 is SYGVKD. CDR3 DNA sequence: TGTGCCATCAGTGACCAAACAGGGGCGGAAGAGACCCAGTACTTC. This codes for CAISDQTGAEETQYF.

The chain links TRBV4-2 to TRBJ2-1; 11 nucleotides line up with TRBD2. CDR1 and CDR2 from the germline V gene are LGHNA and YNFKEQ. The CDR3 runs 17 residues. V was pared by 0 bases and J by 5 bases, with 6 bases of the junction left unmatched. DNA of the CDR3: TGTGCCAGCAGCCAAGAAGCCCGGGGACTAGCGGACAATGAGCAGTTCTTC. Translated: CASSQEARGLADNEQFF.

The V call is TRBV29-1, the J call TRBJ2-3; no firm D call. Trimming took 4 bases from V and 5 from J, leaving 13 bases between them. CDR3 length equals 13 residues. The germline CDR1 and CDR2 sequences are SQVTM and ANQGSEA. The CDR3, as DNA: TGCAGCGTTGTGCCCAGTATCCGAGATACGCAGTATTTT. Translating it yields CSVVPSIRDTQYF.

The CDR3 sequence is CASSLVQPANSPLHF. CDR3 in DNA: TGTGCCAGCAGCTTGGTACAGCCGGCGAATTCACCCCTCCACTTT. The chain links TRBV5-4 to TRBJ1-6, with no clear D. From germline, CDR1 is SGHNT and CDR2 YYREEE (reference sequence). The CDR3 extends over 15 amino acids. Trimming left V 0 bases short and J 7 bases short, with 11 bases between.

The J gene is TRBJ2-5, the V gene TRBV7-9, with D maybe TRBD1 (6 bases). The CDR3 length is 13 residues. Germline lookup yields CDR1 SEHNR and CDR2 FQNEAQ (reference sequence). V gave up 7 bases and J gave up 4 bases, with 13 bases separating them. The CDR3: CASMENRVETQYF. CDR3 DNA sequence: TGTGCCAGCATGGAGAACAGGGTAGAGACCCAGTACTTC. Supplemented by reference TRBV7-9 and TRBJ2-5, the full variable domain reads DTGVSQNPRHKITKRGQNVTFRCDPISEHNRLYWYRQTLGQGPEFLTYFQNEAQLEKSRLLSDRFSAERPKGSFSTLEIQRTEQGDSAMYLCASMENRVETQYFGPGTRLLVL.

The J gene is TRBJ2-7, the V gene TRBV28, with D possibly being TRBD1 or TRBD2 (5 bases each). The CDR3 covers 14 residues. Germline values: CDR1 MDHEN, CDR2 SYDVKM. V lost 2 bases and J lost 6, with 14 bases in between. This chain's CDR3 is CASSLSGRGTEQYF. CDR3 bases: TGTGCCAGCAGTTTAAGTGGGAGAGGGACCGAGCAGTACTTC. Full variable domain (remainder filled in from reference TRBV28 and TRBJ2-7): DVKVTQSSRYLVKRTGEKVFLECVQDMDHENMFWYRQDPGLGLRLIYFSYDVKMKEKGDIPEGYSVSREKKERFSLILESASTNQTSMYLCASSLSGRGTEQYFGPGTRLTVT.

This clone was seen just once. The V gene is TRBV7-9, the J gene TRBJ2-5; TRBD2 might be the D (6 bases). CDR3 length equals 15 residues. V was shortened by 5 bases and J by 5 bases, with 18 bases between the two germline ends. Germline CDR1 is SEHNR and CDR2 is FQNEAQ (reference sequence). CDR3 in amino acids: CASSPRIAEGETQYF. In nucleotides, the CDR3 is TGTGCCAGCAGCCCCCGGATAGCGGAGGGGGAGACCCAGTACTTC.

This chain connects TRBV29-1 to TRBJ2-7, with D perhaps TRBD1 or TRBD2 (5 bases each). The CDR3 covers 12 residues. V dropped 8 bases and J dropped 3 bases, with 14 bases sitting between them. Germline V gene sequence: CDR1 SQVTM, CDR2 ANQGSEA. The CDR3 spells CSPRDQGYEQYF. In nucleotides, the CDR3 is TGCAGCCCTAGGGACCAGGGCTACGAGCAGTACTTC.

The chain joins TRBV27 to TRBJ1-2; D remains unclear. Germline V gene data show CDR1 as MNHEY and CDR2 as SMNVEV (reference sequence). Trimming pared 2 bases from V and 1 base from J, leaving 8 bases between. The length of the CDR3 is 14 residues. The CDR3 coding sequence is TGTGCCAGCAGTTTACTCCCCCTTAACTATGGCTACACCTTC. Translated, it gives CASSLLPLNYGYTF.

The chain couples TRBV7-9 to TRBJ1-1; D gene ambiguous. The V gene lost 2 bases and the J gene lost 3 bases, with 13 bases spanning the gap. CDR1 SEHNR and CDR2 FQNEAQ come from the germline V gene (reference sequence). The CDR3 is made up of 15 amino acids. CDR3 loop: CASSLLGRKDTEAFF. CDR3 coding DNA: TGTGCCAGCAGCTTATTGGGTAGGAAGGACACTGAAGCTTTCTTT.

V usage is TRBV4-1 and J usage is TRBJ2-3, with 7 bases fitting TRBD1. The junction had 12 bases not matched to a gene; V was cut back by 6 bases and J by 3 bases. The germline V gene encodes CDR1 MGHRA and CDR2 YSYEKL. The CDR3 totals 16 residues. The CDR3 here is CASSNEQGLLTDTQYF. The CDR3 DNA reads as TGCGCCAGCAGTAACGAACAGGGGCTTTTGACAGATACGCAGTATTTT.

The V gene is TRBV28, the J gene TRBJ2-2, with D perhaps matching TRBD1 (6 bases). V was shortened by 2 bases and J by 7 bases, with 14 bases between the two germline ends. The length of the CDR3 is 15 residues. Germline loops: CDR1 MDHEN, CDR2 SYDVKM. The CDR3 sequence: CASSLGARGDGELFF. Written as DNA, the CDR3 is TGTGCCAGCAGTTTAGGGGCCAGGGGCGACGGGGAGCTGTTTTTT. Based on the CDR3 plus reference TRBV28 and TRBJ2-2, the full variable domain is DVKVTQSSRYLVKRTGEKVFLECVQDMDHENMFWYRQDPGLGLRLIYFSYDVKMKEKGDIPEGYSVSREKKERFSLILESASTNQTSMYLCASSLGARGDGELFFGEGSRLTVL.

The chain is built from TRBV11-3 and TRBJ2-3; unclear D gene. CDR1 and CDR2 (germline): SGHNT, YENEEA. The CDR3 extends over 16 amino acids. V was pared by 0 bases and J by 4 bases, with 14 bases between. The CDR3 sequence is CASSLDLVGSADTQYF. CDR3 sequence (DNA): TGTGCCAGCAGCTTAGATCTAGTGGGGTCCGCAGATACGCAGTATTTT.